The T cell receptor beta chain under discussion was sequenced for a study of control samples from healthy donors and cancer patients. Per the germline V gene, CDR1 is MDHEN and CDR2 is SYDVKM. The CDR3 sequence is 17 residues long. V shed 0 bases and J 0 bases; nucleotides not matched to a gene: 7. Method: immunoSEQ multiplex PCR; TCRdb's copy keeps in-frame clones and lacks some. The sample has around 170,000 clones; 80% to 90% are singletons. The sequenced sample consisted of blood. The rearrangement links TRBV28 to TRBJ2-7; TRBD2 agrees at 8 bases. The source is a woman aged 25-40 years in good health. CDR3 nucleotides: TGTGCCAGCAGTTTATGGACAAGCGGGGGCAGCTCCTACGAGCAGTACTTC. Translating gives CASSLWTSGGSSYEQYF. Complete variable domain (other parts from reference TRBV28 and TRBJ2-7): DVKVTQSSRYLVKRTGEKVFLECVQDMDHENMFWYRQDPGLGLRLIYFSYDVKMKEKGDIPEGYSVSREKKERFSLILESASTNQTSMYLCASSLWTSGGSSYEQYFGPGTRLTVT.